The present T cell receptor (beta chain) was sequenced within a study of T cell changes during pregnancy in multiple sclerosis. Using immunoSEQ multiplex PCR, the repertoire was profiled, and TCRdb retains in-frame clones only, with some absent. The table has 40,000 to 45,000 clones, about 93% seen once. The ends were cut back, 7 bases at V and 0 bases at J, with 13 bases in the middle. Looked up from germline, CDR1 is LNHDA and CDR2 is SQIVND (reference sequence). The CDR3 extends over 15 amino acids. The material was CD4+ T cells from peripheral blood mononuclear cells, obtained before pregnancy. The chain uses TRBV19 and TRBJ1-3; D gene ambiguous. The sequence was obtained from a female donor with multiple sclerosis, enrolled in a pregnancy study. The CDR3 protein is CASKLTSSSGNTIYF. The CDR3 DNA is TGTGCCAGTAAATTGACATCAAGCTCTGGAAACACCATATATTTT.